This entry is about one T cell receptor (beta chain). The time point here: after dendritic cell vaccination, including at tumor progression/relapse. Using immunoSEQ multiplex PCR, the repertoire was profiled, and TCRdb retains in-frame clones only, with some absent. The sample includes 90,000 to 140,000 clones, almost 90% of them seen just once. The CDR3 sequence is 15 residues long. J lost 4 bases, V lost 0 bases, and 5 bases had no gene match. Per germline, CDR1 SGDLS and CDR2 YYNGEE. This specimen belongs to a study of glioma-infiltrating T cells after dendritic cell vaccination. This clonotype originated in a human donor with glioblastoma. The rearrangement links TRBV9 to TRBJ2-7, with TRBD2 identical over 9 bases. The sequenced sample was blood, obtained after dendritic cell vaccination. CDR3 sequence reads: CASSVGLAGNYEQYF. The CDR3 DNA is TGTGCCAGCAGCGTAGGGCTAGCGGGAAATTACGAGCAGTACTTC.